One sample yielded the 9 T cell receptor beta chains listed below, sequenced in a study of blood T cell repertoires in COVID-19. Produced via immunoSEQ multiplex PCR; TCRdb's table is partial and in-frame only. The sample has 75,000 to 90,000 clones, approximately 86% seen once. What was sequenced was peripheral blood. Receptor source: an elderly man with active or convalescent COVID-19.

This chain links TRBV5-1 with TRBJ2-7, with a possible D match to TRBD2 (5 bases). Germline lookup yields CDR1 SGHRS and CDR2 YFSETQ. This CDR3 region has 15 residues. Trimming stripped 0 bases from V and 0 bases from J, with 10 bases between. The CDR3 DNA reads as TGCGCCAGCAGCTTGGGACCTGGGAGCTCCTACGAGCAGTACGTC. Its protein product is CASSLGPGSSYEQYV.

The chain recombines TRBV28 with TRBJ2-2; D might be TRBD2 (5 bases). Trimming shortened V by 8 bases and J by 1 base, and 17 bases separated the two germline ends. CDR1 is MDHEN, CDR2 SYDVKM, per germline. This CDR3 has 16 amino acids. The CDR3 loop is CASGLASGKNTGELFF. DNA of the CDR3: TGTGCCAGCGGACTTGCAAGTGGGAAGAACACCGGGGAGCTGTTTTTT.

The chain combines TRBV18 with TRBJ2-3, with 7 bases fitting TRBD2. The CDR3 totals 16 residues. Germline CDR1 is KGHSH and CDR2 is LQKENI. Trimming at V came to 0 bases and at J to 0 bases, leaving 3 bases not matched to a gene. The CDR3: CASSPPGGSSTDTQYF. The CDR3 nucleotides are TGTGCCAGCTCACCACCGGGAGGGTCTAGCACAGATACGCAGTATTTT. Complete variable domain (other parts from reference TRBV18 and TRBJ2-3): NAGVMQNPRHLVRRRGQEARLRCSPMKGHSHVYWYRQLPEEGLKFMVYLQKENIIDESGMPKERFSAEFPKEGPSILRIQQVVRGDSAAYFCASSPPGGSSTDTQYFGPGTRLTVL.

By frequency in the sample, this clone is medium-sized. The chain carries TRBV7-2 and TRBJ1-4; 7 bases fit TRBD1. J was trimmed by 7 bases and V by 2 bases; bases with no gene match: 4. The germline V gene has CDR1 SGHTA and CDR2 FQGNSA. This CDR3 is built from 14 residues. The CDR3 nucleotides read TGTGCCAGCAGCTTATCGGCAGGGGGTGAAAAACTGTTTTTT. This encodes CASSLSAGGEKLFF.

This clone was observed a few times. The chain links TRBV6-5 to TRBJ2-7; D unclear. Trimming removed 5 bases at V and 3 bases at J, with 8 bases between. Looked up from germline, CDR1 is MNHEY and CDR2 is SVGAGI. CDR3 length: 12 amino acids. The CDR3 DNA follows: TGTGCCAGCAGTCAACAGCTCTACGAGCAGTACGTC. The encoded protein is CASSQQLYEQYV.

The chain joins TRBV18 to TRBJ2-5; 7 nucleotides align to TRBD1. The CDR3 extends over 15 amino acids. The germline V gene has CDR1 KGHSH and CDR2 LQKENI. Germline trimming cut 4 bases from V and 0 bases from J; bases unmatched to any gene: 5. The CDR3 region is CASSRPDRNQETQYF. The CDR3 DNA reads TGTGCCAGCTCACGACCGGACAGGAACCAAGAGACCCAGTACTTC.

V and J are TRBV19 and TRBJ2-3; 10 nucleotides agree with TRBD2. This CDR3 spans 14 amino acids. The trim removed 7 bases at V and 4 bases at J, leaving 5 bases unmatched. CDR1 is LNHDA, CDR2 SQIVND, per germline (reference sequence). The CDR3 DNA follows: TGTGCCAGTAATCGAGCGGGGGGGCCAGATACGCAGTATTTT. Amino acids: CASNRAGGPDTQYF.

The rearrangement uses TRBV19 and TRBJ1-5, with TRBD1 identical over 8 bases. This CDR3 comprises 14 residues. Germline lookup yields CDR1 LNHDA and CDR2 SQIVND (reference sequence). Trimming at V came to 6 bases and at J to 4 bases, leaving 5 bases not matched to a gene. CDR3: CASRQTGVNQPQHF. The CDR3 DNA sequence: TGTGCCAGTAGACAGACAGGGGTTAATCAGCCCCAGCATTTT.

The genes are TRBV9 and TRBJ1-6, with D tentatively TRBD1 (6 bases). Trimming cost V 3 bases and J 7 bases, with 8 bases left between them. Germline-derived CDR1 and CDR2 are SGDLS and YYNGEE. The CDR3 length is 13 residues. CDR3 coding DNA: TGTGCCAGCAGCGATACAGGGAATTCACCCCTCCACTTT. The encoded protein is CASSDTGNSPLHF.